Detailed here is one T cell receptor (beta chain). Its target is not known. The data were obtained in a study of shared clonotypes between healthy human individuals. Study-level results: Generally, estimated richness proved larger in naive subsets than it did in memory subsets.

V lost 4 bases and J lost 1, with 16 bases in between. CDR3 length equals 16 residues. Looked up from germline, CDR1 is LNHDA and CDR2 is SQIVND (reference sequence). Per the authors' pipeline: From ImmunoSEQ came sequences covering only the junction and carrying no quality scores, so filtering differed. Generated by immunoSEQ multiplex PCR, the TCRdb table keeps only in-frame clones and is missing some. Clone size and V and J calls were adopted from that table, with D and trimming inferred from the DNA. The table has approximately 530,000 clones, around 96% seen once. This chain links TRBV19 with TRBJ1-1; tentatively, D is TRBD1 (5 bases). This clonotype was sampled from a woman younger than 45 in good health. The specimen was naive CD4+ T cells sorted from blood. As to subset: CD45RA+ positively selected. CDR3 amino acids: CASSRDPSERNTEAFF. The CDR3 DNA sequence: TGTGCCAGTAGTAGGGACCCGTCGGAAAGGAACACTGAAGCTTTCTTT.